Shown below are 7 T cell receptor beta chains from a single sample sequenced in a study of CD8+ T cells in alopecia areata. Extracted RNA was reverse transcribed into cDNA, the sequencing template. The assay was immunoSEQ multiplex PCR, and TCRdb's table has in-frame clones only and misses some. This sample yields about 92,000 clones, of which 40% to 50% are seen a single time; more than 15% belongs to the top ten. Treatment denoted: oral pan-JAK inhibitor, 5-10 mg twice daily. Source: CD8+ T cells sorted from blood, taken at week 24, from a patient treated with tofacitinib. The receptors were gathered from a human donor with alopecia areata.

The CDR3 is CASSLVGLASSYNEQFF. The DNA of the CDR3 is TGTGCCAGCAGCTTAGTGGGACTAGCGAGCTCCTACAATGAGCAGTTCTTC. The chain has TRBV5-6 and TRBJ2-1; the match to TRBD2 covers 10 bases. Trimming took 2 bases from V and 0 from J; bases not matched to a gene: 5. The CDR3 consists of 17 residues. Germline V CDR1 and CDR2: SGHDT, YYEEEE.

J is TRBJ2-1 and V is TRBV4-2; 10 bases fit TRBD2. The V and J ends lost 3 bases and 2 bases, in that order; junction bases with no gene match: 19. The CDR3 consists of 21 residues. The germline V gene has CDR1 LGHNA and CDR2 YNFKEQ. CDR3 in DNA: TGTGCCAGCAGCCACCCCATTGGAGGACTAGCGGAGGGTTTGGCCTACAATGAGCAGTTCTTC. Translated, it gives CASSHPIGGLAEGLAYNEQFF.

About this clone itself: Germline is not matched at one junction end, which may reflect a read error. CDR3 DNA sequence: TGCAGTGCTACCCTATTCGGGGAATTC. It specifies CSATLFGEF. The chain carries TRBV20-1 and TRBJ2-7; D is possibly TRBD2 (5 bases). CDR1 and CDR2 (germline): DFQATT, SNEGSKA (reference sequence). There are 9 residues in the CDR3.

V is TRBV4-1 and J is TRBJ2-5, with D possibly being TRBD1 (5 bases). The CDR3 loop spans 15 amino acids. Trimming shortened V by 0 bases and J by 1 base, and 9 bases separated the two germline ends. Germline values: CDR1 MGHRA, CDR2 YSYEKL. The CDR3, as DNA: TGCGCCAGCAGCCAAGACCAGGGCGTCCAAGAGACCCAGTACTTC. Translated, it gives CASSQDQGVQETQYF.

The chain joins TRBV11-2 to TRBJ2-7; D unresolved. Trimming stripped 3 bases from V and 1 base from J, with 10 bases between. There are 14 residues in the CDR3. CDR1 SGHAT and CDR2 FQNNGV come from the germline V gene. The CDR3 is CASSFNWGSYEQYF. The CDR3 DNA follows: TGTGCCAGCAGCTTTAACTGGGGATCCTACGAGCAGTACTTC.

The V gene is TRBV30, the J gene TRBJ2-6; D may correspond to TRBD1 or TRBD2 (5 bases each). Trimming cost V 2 bases and J 2 bases, with 7 bases left between them. The CDR3 is made up of 14 amino acids. Germline V lookup: CDR1 GTSNPN, CDR2 SVGIG (reference sequence). The CDR3 is CAWSLGAGANVLTF. CDR3 coding DNA: TGTGCCTGGAGTTTGGGGGCTGGGGCCAACGTCCTGACTTTC.

This chain joins TRBV27 and TRBJ2-7, with 9 bases aligning to TRBD2. There are 15 residues in the CDR3. The germline V gene encodes CDR1 MNHEY and CDR2 SMNVEV (reference sequence). V lost 0 bases, J lost 2 bases, and 2 bases stayed unmatched. The DNA for the CDR3 is TGTGCCAGCAGTTTATCTAAGCGGGAGGCCTACGAGCAGTACTTC. This sequence encodes CASSLSKREAYEQYF.